This is a list of T cell receptor beta chains from one sample in a study of OX40 agonist ivuxolimab in advanced cancers. The protocol was immunoSEQ multiplex PCR, while the TCRdb copy is restricted to in-frame clones and leaves out a portion. Of about 24,000 clones listed, 77% are singletons. This material consisted of CD4+ or CD8+ T cells sorted from blood, taken in a trial of the OX40 agonist ivuxolimab. All receptors derive from an adult with an advanced solid tumor such as melanoma, head and neck, liver or kidney cancer. Each CDR3 is given with its conserved first and last residue. D genes are given only for firm matches. Expanded clones get a size class; other rows say once, few or many, or leave the size out.

CDR3 length: 14
D gene: TRBD1
V gene: TRBV9
J gene: TRBJ1-2
clone size: NA
CDR3 protein: CASSGEGQPYGYTF
CDR3 DNA: TGTGCCAGCAGCGGGGAGGGACAGCCATATGGCTACACCTTC

CDR3 length: 16
D gene: NA
V gene: TRBV6-4
J gene: TRBJ2-6
clone size: NA
CDR3 protein: CASSEGGHSGANVLTF
CDR3 DNA: TGTGCCAGCAGTGAGGGCGGCCACTCTGGGGCCAACGTCCTGACTTTC

CDR3 length: 13
D gene: NA
V gene: TRBV11-2
J gene: TRBJ2-3
clone size: NA
CDR3 protein: CASSFELGDTQYF
CDR3 DNA: TGTGCCAGCAGCTTTGAGTTGGGAGATACGCAGTATTTT

CDR3 length: 14
D gene: NA
V gene: TRBV5-1
J gene: TRBJ1-4
clone size: NA
CDR3 protein: CASSWTAINEKLFF
CDR3 DNA: TGCGCCAGCAGCTGGACAGCGATTAATGAAAAACTGTTTTTT

CDR3 length: 15
D gene: NA
V gene: TRBV2
J gene: TRBJ2-2
clone size: NA
CDR3 protein: CASKEGRGGGGELFF
CDR3 DNA: TGTGCCAGCAAGGAAGGAAGGGGAGGTGGCGGGGAGCTGTTTTTT

CDR3 length: 14
D gene: NA
V gene: TRBV5-5
J gene: TRBJ2-3
clone size: NA
CDR3 protein: CASSLQEATDTQYF
CDR3 DNA: TGTGCCAGCAGTTTGCAGGAAGCCACAGATACGCAGTATTTT

CDR3 length: 14
D gene: NA
V gene: TRBV5-1
J gene: TRBJ1-2
clone size: NA
CDR3 protein: CASSLATGVGGYTF
CDR3 DNA: TGCGCCAGCAGCTTGGCCACCGGGGTGGGTGGCTACACCTTC

CDR3 length: 13
D gene: NA
V gene: TRBV28
J gene: TRBJ2-1
clone size: NA
CDR3 protein: CASSLNLGNHRFF
CDR3 DNA: TGTGCCAGCAGTCTTAATTTGGGAAACCATCGGTTCTTC

CDR3 length: 17
D gene: TRBD1
V gene: TRBV11-2
J gene: TRBJ1-2
clone size: NA
CDR3 protein: CASSPYPGTGRVYGYTF
CDR3 DNA: TGTGCCAGCAGCCCCTACCCCGGGACAGGGAGGGTCTATGGCTACACCTTC

CDR3 length: 17
D gene: TRBD2
V gene: TRBV9
J gene: TRBJ2-7
clone size: NA
CDR3 protein: CASSPVGGSGNFYEQYF
CDR3 DNA: TGTGCCAGCAGCCCCGTAGGGGGTAGCGGGAATTTCTACGAGCAGTACTTC

CDR3 length: 11
D gene: NA
V gene: TRBV29-1
J gene: TRBJ2-2
clone size: NA
CDR3 protein: CSVGNTGELFF
CDR3 DNA: TGCAGCGTCGGGAACACCGGGGAGCTGTTTTTT

CDR3 length: 15
D gene: NA
V gene: TRBV21-1
J gene: TRBJ1-1
clone size: NA
CDR3 protein: CASSKAPGTNTEAFF
CDR3 DNA: TGTGCCAGCAGCAAAGCACCCGGGACGAACACTGAAGCTTTCTTT

CDR3 length: 15
D gene: TRBD2
V gene: TRBV7-2
J gene: TRBJ2-3
clone size: NA
CDR3 protein: CASSLASGGVDTQYF
CDR3 DNA: TGTGCCAGCAGCTTAGCTAGCGGGGGAGTAGATACGCAGTATTTT

CDR3 length: 14
D gene: NA
V gene: TRBV4-2
J gene: TRBJ1-1
clone size: NA
CDR3 protein: CASSQAGTNTEAFF
CDR3 DNA: TGTGCCAGCAGCCAAGCGGGCACGAACACTGAAGCTTTCTTT

CDR3 length: 15
D gene: TRBD1
V gene: TRBV5-1
J gene: TRBJ2-5
clone size: NA
CDR3 protein: CASSTGQGAWETQYF
CDR3 DNA: TGCGCCAGCAGTACGGGACAGGGGGCATGGGAGACCCAGTACTTC

CDR3 length: 13
D gene: NA
V gene: TRBV7-7
J gene: TRBJ2-7
clone size: few
CDR3 protein: CASSLDSRAGQYF
CDR3 DNA: TGTGCCAGCAGCTTAGATTCCAGGGCCGGGCAGTACTTC

CDR3 length: 13
D gene: NA
V gene: TRBV2
J gene: TRBJ2-2
clone size: few
CDR3 protein: CASSGAGTAELFF
CDR3 DNA: TGTGCCAGCAGTGGCGCAGGAACGGCGGAGCTGTTTTTT

CDR3 length: 12
D gene: NA
V gene: TRBV5-1
J gene: TRBJ2-7
clone size: NA
CDR3 protein: CASSSDSRRQYF
CDR3 DNA: TGCGCCAGCAGCTCTGACAGTAGAAGGCAGTACTTC

CDR3 length: 11
D gene: NA
V gene: TRBV10-2
J gene: TRBJ1-1
clone size: NA
CDR3 protein: CASRERYEAFF
CDR3 DNA: TGCGCCAGCAGGGAACGGTATGAAGCTTTCTTT

CDR3 length: 14
D gene: NA
V gene: TRBV7-9
J gene: TRBJ1-5
clone size: NA
CDR3 protein: CASSSGQRNQPQHF
CDR3 DNA: TGTGCCAGCAGCTCCGGACAGCGGAATCAGCCCCAGCATTTT

CDR3 length: 15
D gene: TRBD1
V gene: TRBV28
J gene: TRBJ1-6
clone size: NA
CDR3 protein: CASSFLTGGNSPLHF
CDR3 DNA: TGTGCCAGCAGTTTCCTGACAGGGGGTAATTCACCCCTCCACTTT

CDR3 length: 14
D gene: TRBD1
V gene: TRBV19
J gene: TRBJ1-3
clone size: NA
CDR3 protein: CASSTGGAGNTIYF
CDR3 DNA: TGTGCCAGCTCAACAGGGGGCGCTGGAAACACCATATATTTT

CDR3 length: 16
D gene: NA
V gene: TRBV7-3
J gene: TRBJ2-3
clone size: NA
CDR3 protein: CASSLTSGGGTDTQYF
CDR3 DNA: TGTGCCAGCAGCTTAACGTCTGGGGGAGGCACAGATACGCAGTATTTT

CDR3 length: 19
D gene: TRBD2
V gene: TRBV2
J gene: TRBJ2-3
clone size: NA
CDR3 protein: CASSEWPSGGVVGTDTQYF
CDR3 DNA: TGTGCCAGCAGTGAATGGCCTAGCGGGGGGGTAGTGGGCACAGATACGCAGTATTTT

CDR3 length: 19
D gene: NA
V gene: TRBV21-1
J gene: TRBJ2-3
clone size: NA
CDR3 protein: CASSNSKTSGGSSTDTQYF
CDR3 DNA: TGTGCCAGCAGCAATTCGAAGACTAGCGGGGGTTCTAGCACAGATACGCAGTATTTT

CDR3 length: 16
D gene: NA
V gene: TRBV5-6
J gene: TRBJ2-1
clone size: NA
CDR3 protein: CASSPQMGAGYNEQFF
CDR3 DNA: TGTGCCAGCAGCCCCCAGATGGGGGCCGGTTACAATGAGCAGTTCTTC

CDR3 length: 15
D gene: NA
V gene: TRBV19
J gene: TRBJ1-5
clone size: NA
CDR3 protein: CASSIRSDGNQPQHF
CDR3 DNA: TGTGCCAGTAGTATAAGGTCAGATGGCAATCAGCCCCAGCATTTT

CDR3 length: 14
D gene: NA
V gene: TRBV4-2
J gene: TRBJ2-7
clone size: medium-sized
CDR3 protein: CASSQEQGAYEQYF
CDR3 DNA: TGTGCCAGCAGCCAAGAACAGGGAGCCTACGAGCAGTACTTC

CDR3 length: 14
D gene: NA
V gene: TRBV7-2
J gene: TRBJ1-5
clone size: NA
CDR3 protein: CASSLDRGLQPQHF
CDR3 DNA: TGTGCCAGCAGCTTAGACCGGGGGCTCCAGCCCCAGCATTTT

CDR3 length: 15
D gene: NA
V gene: TRBV4-3
J gene: TRBJ2-5
clone size: NA
CDR3 protein: CASSQDWAAQETQYF
CDR3 DNA: TGCGCCAGCAGCCAAGATTGGGCAGCCCAAGAGACCCAGTACTTC

CDR3 length: 16
D gene: NA
V gene: TRBV9
J gene: TRBJ1-3
clone size: NA
CDR3 protein: CASSAQVVSSGNTIYF
CDR3 DNA: TGTGCCAGCAGCGCTCAAGTTGTCAGCTCTGGAAACACCATATATTTT

CDR3 length: 17
D gene: NA
V gene: TRBV5-4
J gene: TRBJ2-3
clone size: NA
CDR3 protein: CASSAGGAGPSTDTQYF
CDR3 DNA: TGTGCCAGCAGCGCCGGGGGAGCGGGCCCTAGCACAGATACGCAGTATTTT

CDR3 length: 16
D gene: NA
V gene: TRBV5-6
J gene: TRBJ1-2
clone size: NA
CDR3 protein: CASSELHAVEISGYTF
CDR3 DNA: TGTGCCAGCAGCGAATTACACGCGGTGGAAATATCCGGCTACACCTTC

CDR3 length: 10
D gene: NA
V gene: TRBV20-1
J gene: TRBJ2-1
clone size: once
CDR3 protein: CSASDNEQFF
CDR3 DNA: TGCAGTGCTAGCGACAATGAGCAGTTCTTC

CDR3 length: 14
D gene: NA
V gene: TRBV29-1
J gene: TRBJ2-5
clone size: once
CDR3 protein: CSVLAYGGQETQYF
CDR3 DNA: TGCAGCGTTTTAGCCTACGGGGGTCAAGAGACCCAGTACTTC

CDR3 length: 16
D gene: NA
V gene: TRBV7-9
J gene: TRBJ1-5
clone size: NA
CDR3 protein: CASSPYKEFSNQPQHF
CDR3 DNA: TGTGCCAGCAGCCCCTATAAGGAGTTTAGCAATCAGCCCCAGCATTTT